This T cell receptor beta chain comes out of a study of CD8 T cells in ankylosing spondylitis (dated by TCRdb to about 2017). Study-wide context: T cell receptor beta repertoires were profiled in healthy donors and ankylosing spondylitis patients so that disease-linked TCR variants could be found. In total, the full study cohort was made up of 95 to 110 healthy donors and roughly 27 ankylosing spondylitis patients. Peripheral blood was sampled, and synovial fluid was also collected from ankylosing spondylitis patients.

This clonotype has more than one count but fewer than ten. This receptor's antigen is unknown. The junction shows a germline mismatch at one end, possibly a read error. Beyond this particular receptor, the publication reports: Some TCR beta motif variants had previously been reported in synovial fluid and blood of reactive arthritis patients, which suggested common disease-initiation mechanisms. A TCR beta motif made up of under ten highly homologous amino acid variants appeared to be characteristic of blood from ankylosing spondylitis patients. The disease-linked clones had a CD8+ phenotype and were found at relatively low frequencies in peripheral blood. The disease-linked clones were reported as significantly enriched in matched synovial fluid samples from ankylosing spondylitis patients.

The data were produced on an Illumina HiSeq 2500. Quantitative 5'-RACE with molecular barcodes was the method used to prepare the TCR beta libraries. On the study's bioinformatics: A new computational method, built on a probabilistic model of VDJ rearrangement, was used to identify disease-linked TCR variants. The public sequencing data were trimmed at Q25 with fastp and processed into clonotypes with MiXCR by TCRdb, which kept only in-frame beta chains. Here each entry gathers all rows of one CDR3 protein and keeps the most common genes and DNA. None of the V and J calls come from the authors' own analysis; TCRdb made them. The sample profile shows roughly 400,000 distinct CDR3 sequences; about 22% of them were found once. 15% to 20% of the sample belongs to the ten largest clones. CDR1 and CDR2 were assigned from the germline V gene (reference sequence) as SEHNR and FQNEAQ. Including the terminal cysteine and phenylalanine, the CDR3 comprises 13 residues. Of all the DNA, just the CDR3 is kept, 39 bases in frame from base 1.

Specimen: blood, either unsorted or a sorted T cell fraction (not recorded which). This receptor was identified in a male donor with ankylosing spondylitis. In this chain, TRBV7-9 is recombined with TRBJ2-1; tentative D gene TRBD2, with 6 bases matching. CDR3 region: CASSIAAGTEQFF. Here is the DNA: TGTGCCAGCAGCATAGCGGCGGGAACTGAGCAGTTCTTC.